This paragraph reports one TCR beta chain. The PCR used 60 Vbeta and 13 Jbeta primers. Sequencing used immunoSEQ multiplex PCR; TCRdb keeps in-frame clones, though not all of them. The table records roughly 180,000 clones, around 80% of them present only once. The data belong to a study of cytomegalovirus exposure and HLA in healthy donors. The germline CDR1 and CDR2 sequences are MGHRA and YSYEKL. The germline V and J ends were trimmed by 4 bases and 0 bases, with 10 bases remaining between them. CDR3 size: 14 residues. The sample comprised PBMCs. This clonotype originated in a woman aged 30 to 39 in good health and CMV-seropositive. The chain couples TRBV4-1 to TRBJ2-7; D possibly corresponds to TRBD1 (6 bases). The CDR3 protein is CASSRRTDSYEQYF. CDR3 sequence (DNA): TGCGCCAGCAGCCGGCGGACAGACTCCTACGAGCAGTACTTC.